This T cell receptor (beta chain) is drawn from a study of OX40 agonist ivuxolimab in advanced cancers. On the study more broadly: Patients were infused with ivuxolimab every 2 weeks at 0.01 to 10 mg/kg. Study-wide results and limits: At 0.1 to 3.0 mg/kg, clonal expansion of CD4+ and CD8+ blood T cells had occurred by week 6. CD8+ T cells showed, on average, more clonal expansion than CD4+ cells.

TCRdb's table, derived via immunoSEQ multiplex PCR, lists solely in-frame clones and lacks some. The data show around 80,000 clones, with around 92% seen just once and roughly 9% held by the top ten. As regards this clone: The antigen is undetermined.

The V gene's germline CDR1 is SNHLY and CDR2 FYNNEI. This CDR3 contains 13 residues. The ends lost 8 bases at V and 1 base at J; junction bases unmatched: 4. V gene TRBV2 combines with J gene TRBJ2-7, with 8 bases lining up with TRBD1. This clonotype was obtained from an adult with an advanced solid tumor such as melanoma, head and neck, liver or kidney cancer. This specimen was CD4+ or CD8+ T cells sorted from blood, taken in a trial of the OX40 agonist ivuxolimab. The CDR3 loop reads CASGQGLSYEQYF. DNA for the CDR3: TGTGCCAGCGGACAGGGCCTATCCTACGAGCAGTACTTC.